One T cell receptor (beta chain) is described in this entry. What it binds is unknown. This CDR3 comprises 16 residues. Germline CDR1 and CDR2: KGHSH and LQKENI. V lost 6 bases, J lost 4 bases, and 21 bases lay in between. At survey level, the immunoSEQ assay was run in its v3.0 version. TCRdb's table, derived via immunoSEQ multiplex PCR, lists solely in-frame clones and lacks some. The sample consists of 25,000 or so clones, roughly 88% of them appearing once. This record belongs to a study of long-term antiretroviral therapy in people with HIV. Study in general: Initial samples were collected about a decade before the 2015 immediate-ART recommendation. Study-level results: Against controls, HIV repertoires showed narrower ranges of CDR3 length. Diversity measured after ART increased yet remained under transplant donor controls.

Participants with HIV, all of them, were treated in the United States. The chain carries TRBV18 and TRBJ1-1; D possibly corresponds to TRBD1 (6 bases). The sample here was unsorted PBMCs, taken 0.5 years after starting antiretroviral therapy. The clonotype originates from a young woman with HIV. DNA for the CDR3: TGTGCCAGCTCCCCGCCAGTTGGGGGCCAGGGCACTGAAGCTTTCTTT. It specifies CASSPPVGGQGTEAFF.